These 10 T cell receptor beta chains were all obtained from the same sample, sequenced in a study of blood T cell repertoires in COVID-19. The data were produced by immunoSEQ multiplex PCR, yet TCRdb's version contains in-frame clones alone and is incomplete. The sample lists approximately 220,000 clones; roughly nine tenths were seen once. The sequencing sample was made of peripheral blood. The receptors come from a woman aged 50 to 60 with acute or convalescent COVID-19.

The genes are TRBV6-5 and TRBJ1-1; TRBD1 might be the D (5 bases). The germline CDR1 and CDR2 sequences are MNHEY and SVGAGI. Trimming left V 3 bases short and J 1 base short, with 12 bases between. The CDR3 sequence is 15 residues long. In DNA form, the CDR3 reads TGTGCCAGCAGTTATGGAACAGACAGGAACACTGAAGCTTTCTTT. Translation gives CASSYGTDRNTEAFF.

The sample holds a few counts of this clone. The J gene is TRBJ2-1, the V gene TRBV27; 8 bases match TRBD2. Unmatched junction bases numbered 9, after V lost 2 bases and J lost 9 bases. This CDR3 spans 15 amino acids. Germline CDR1 is MNHEY and CDR2 is SMNVEV (reference sequence). The DNA of the CDR3 is TGTGCCAGCAGTTTAAAGCGGGAGAAGCAGCTTGAGCAGTTCTTC. This sequence encodes CASSLKREKQLEQFF.

This rearrangement joins TRBV7-2 to TRBJ2-1, with 9 bases lining up with TRBD2. There are 14 residues in the CDR3. The V segment lost 5 bases and the J segment 8 bases; nucleotides outside the gene matches: 7. Germline CDR1 SGHTA, CDR2 FQGNSA. The DNA for the CDR3 is TGTGCCAGCAGCGTATTAGCGGGAGCGGATGAGCAGTTCTTC. Encoded protein: CASSVLAGADEQFF.

The chain couples TRBV23-1 to TRBJ1-6; a weak D match, TRBD1 (6 bases). TRBV23-1 is recorded as an ORF, its role being uncertain. V gave up 6 bases and J gave up 14 bases, with 26 bases separating them. This CDR3 contains 16 residues. The CDR3 region is CASRLKHRDGGGSLHF. The CDR3 DNA is TGCGCCAGCAGACTTAAACACAGGGATGGGGGGGGATCCCTCCACTTT.

V is TRBV30 and J is TRBJ1-5, with D unresolved. V lost 0 bases and J 4 bases, leaving 10 bases between the germline ends. The length of the CDR3 is 14 residues. The germline CDR1 and CDR2 sequences are GTSNPN and SVGIG (reference sequence). The CDR3 sequence is CAWSVSRRNQPQHF. The CDR3 bases are TGTGCCTGGAGTGTAAGCAGGAGGAATCAGCCCCAGCATTTT.

This chain joins TRBV5-1 and TRBJ2-1; D call uncertain. Germline assignment: CDR1 SGHRS and CDR2 YFSETQ. This CDR3 is built from 13 residues. Trimming took 0 bases from V and 4 from J, leaving 5 bases between them. The CDR3 sequence: CASSLALYNEQFF. The CDR3 DNA sequence: TGCGCCAGCAGCTTGGCCCTTTACAATGAGCAGTTCTTC.

The chain joins TRBV12-5 to TRBJ2-1; 7 bases match TRBD1. The trim removed 5 bases at V and 7 bases at J, leaving 8 bases unmatched. This CDR3 is built from 14 residues. CDR1 and CDR2 from the germline V gene are LGHNT and FRNRAP. The CDR3 protein is CASGVQGNRNEQFF. DNA of the CDR3: TGTGCTAGTGGTGTACAGGGGAATCGAAATGAGCAGTTCTTC.

The chain joins TRBV27 to TRBJ2-7, with 12 bases identical to TRBD2. J was trimmed by 4 bases and V by 5 bases; bases with no gene match: 6. This CDR3 region has 15 residues. Per germline, CDR1 MNHEY and CDR2 SMNVEV (reference sequence). The CDR3 sequence: CASSPRLAGAYEQYF. DNA for the CDR3: TGTGCCAGCAGTCCAAGACTAGCGGGAGCTTACGAGCAGTACTTC.

CDR3: CASSEKRTGANYGYTF. Here the CDR3 DNA reads TGTGCCAGCAGCGAAAAACGGACAGGAGCTAACTATGGCTACACCTTC. V is TRBV2 and J is TRBJ1-2, with 7 positions matching TRBD1. V dropped 6 bases and J dropped 0; count of bases not matched to a gene: 10. The CDR3 totals 16 residues. Germline CDR1 and CDR2: SNHLY and FYNNEI.

The V gene is TRBV10-2, the J gene TRBJ2-7, with D uncertain. Germline V gene sequence: CDR1 WSHSY, CDR2 SAAADI. The CDR3 extends over 12 amino acids. V dropped 2 bases and J dropped 0 bases, with 2 bases sitting between them. In DNA, the CDR3 is TGCGCCAGCAGTGAGCACTCCTACGAGCAGTACTTC. Translating it yields CASSEHSYEQYF.